This T cell receptor (beta chain) is drawn from a study of control samples from healthy donors and cancer patients. Looked up from germline, CDR1 is MNHNS and CDR2 is SASEGT. V lost 1 base, J lost 0 bases, and 7 bases lay in between. The CDR3 is 15 residues long. Method: immunoSEQ multiplex PCR; TCRdb's copy keeps in-frame clones and lacks some. This table has 150,000 to 160,000 clones, over 85% appearing once. Sequencing used blood. The sequence derives from a middle-aged man in good health. The rearrangement uses TRBV6-1 and TRBJ1-5, with a possible D match to TRBD1 (5 bases). This CDR3 is CASSEGGLSNQPQHF. In nucleotides, the CDR3 is TGTGCCAGCAGTGAAGGGGGACTTAGCAATCAGCCCCAGCATTTT.